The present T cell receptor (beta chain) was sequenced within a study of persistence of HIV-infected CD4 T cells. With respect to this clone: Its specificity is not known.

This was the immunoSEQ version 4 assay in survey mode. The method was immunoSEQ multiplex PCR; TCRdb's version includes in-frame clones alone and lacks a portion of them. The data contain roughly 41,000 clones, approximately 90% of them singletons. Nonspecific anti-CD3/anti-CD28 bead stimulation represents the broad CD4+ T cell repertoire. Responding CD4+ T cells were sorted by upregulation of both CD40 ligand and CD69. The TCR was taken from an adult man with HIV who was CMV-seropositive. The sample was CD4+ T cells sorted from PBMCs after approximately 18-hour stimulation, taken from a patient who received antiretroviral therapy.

CDR3 sequence (DNA): TGTGCCAGTAGTATTTGGGCAGGGCCTACCTACGAGCAGTACTTC. Amino acid sequence: CASSIWAGPTYEQYF. This chain joins TRBV19 and TRBJ2-7, with TRBD1 as a possible D gene (5 bases). CDR1 is LNHDA and CDR2 is SQIVND in the germline V gene (reference sequence). CDR3 size: 15 residues. Between the trimmed V and J ends, which lost 3 bases and 2 bases, there was a span of 14 bases.